This passage covers 8 T cell receptor beta chains from one sample sequenced in a study of beta chain features in type 1 diabetes. Expressed TCRB transcripts got sequenced, as all isolated RNA was reverse transcribed. Profiled with immunoSEQ multiplex PCR; TCRdb holds only in-frame clones, not every one. In the table there are hundreds of thousands of clones, approximately 30% of which are singletons. What was sequenced was naive CD4+ T cells from blood. All receptors derive from a man aged 18 to 30 in good health.

The V and J genes are TRBV5-4 and TRBJ2-7; D not resolved. This CDR3 region has 13 residues. Germline V CDR1 and CDR2: SGHNT, YYREEE (reference sequence). V lost 2 bases and J lost 0, with 6 bases in between. The DNA for the CDR3 is TGTGCCAGCAGCTTAAGGAGCTCCTACGAGCAGTACTTC. This translates into CASSLRSSYEQYF.

This rearrangement joins TRBV18 to TRBJ2-7; no clear D gene. V lost 3 bases, J lost 6 bases, and 15 bases lay in between. The CDR3 spans 14 residues. CDR1 KGHSH and CDR2 LQKENI come from the germline V gene. The CDR3 sequence is CASSPGGRVGEQYF. Written as DNA, the CDR3 is TGTGCCAGCTCACCCGGCGGACGGGTGGGCGAGCAGTACTTC.

This clone has just a few counts. The rearrangement joins TRBV30 to TRBJ1-2; 9 positions match TRBD1. This CDR3 has 13 amino acids. V was clipped by 4 bases and J by 10 bases; unmatched bases: 10. Germline-derived CDR1 and CDR2 are GTSNPN and SVGIG (reference sequence). CDR3 residues: CAWTDRGESDYTF. In DNA form, the CDR3 reads TGTGCCTGGACGGACAGGGGAGAATCCGACTACACCTTC.

The V call is TRBV29-1, the J call TRBJ1-1; 7 bases agree with TRBD1. Trimming at V came to 6 bases and at J to 0 bases, leaving 4 bases not matched to a gene. Germline assignment: CDR1 SQVTM and CDR2 ANQGSEA. The CDR3 sequence is 13 residues long. The CDR3 DNA sequence: TGCAGCGTATCGACAGGGCTGAACACTGAAGCTTTCTTT. Translating it yields CSVSTGLNTEAFF.

In this sample, this clone turned up a few times. V usage is TRBV6-6 and J usage is TRBJ2-7; the match to TRBD1 covers 9 bases. Germline V gives CDR1 MNHNY, CDR2 SVGAGI (reference sequence). V was clipped by 0 bases and J by 5 bases; unmatched bases: 5. The CDR3 contains 15 residues. The CDR3 nucleotides read TGTGCCAGCAGTTACTCGCCGGACAGGGGACACGAGCAGTACTTC. It encodes CASSYSPDRGHEQYF.

This clone was found a few times. This chain uses TRBV7-2 with TRBJ2-5, with D possibly TRBD1 on 5 matching bases. The V and J ends lost 10 bases and 5 bases respectively, with 5 bases between them. In germline, CDR1 is SGHTA, CDR2 FQGNSA. This CDR3 has 9 amino acids. CDR3 nucleotides: TGTGCCACAGGGGAGACCCAGTACTTC. Its protein product is CATGETQYF.

The chain carries TRBV6-5 and TRBJ2-3; possibly TRBD1 or TRBD2 for D (5 bases each). From germline, CDR1 is MNHEY and CDR2 SVGAGI. V was clipped by 2 bases and J by 5 bases, with 11 bases between them. The CDR3 is made up of 14 amino acids. The CDR3 bases are TGTGCCAGCAGTTACCGTCTGGGGGAAGATACGCAGTATTTT. Translating it yields CASSYRLGEDTQYF.

The CDR3 DNA follows: TGTGCCAGCAGTGATCCGCACAGGGCCGCTGAGCAGTTCTTC. Residues: CASSDPHRAAEQFF. This sequence joins TRBV6-1 and TRBJ2-1; D might be TRBD1 (6 bases). The length of the CDR3 is 14 residues. The germline gives CDR1 MNHNS, CDR2 SASEGT. Trimming cost V 3 bases and J 9 bases, with 15 bases left between them.